This is a list of T cell receptor beta chains from one sample in a study of blood T cell repertoires in COVID-19. TCRdb keeps only in-frame clones here, not all; method: immunoSEQ multiplex PCR. The profile shows roughly 200,000 clones, 80% to 90% of them singletons. Sample: peripheral blood. Receptor source: a man aged 55 to 70 who had recovered from COVID-19. Both conserved end residues are part of each CDR3. A D gene is named only where the DNA matches it firmly. Clone sizes are given selectively: once, few, many, or a class where the clone is expanded.

j_gene	d_gene	abundance	v_gene	CDR3nt	CDR3aa
TRBJ2-7	.	.	TRBV19	TGTGCCAGTAGTACCTATACCAACTACGAGCAGTACTTC	CASSTYTNYEQYF
TRBJ2-5	TRBD1	.	TRBV7-3	TGTGCCAGCAGCTTAAACAGGGGTGAGACCCAGTACTTC	CASSLNRGETQYF
TRBJ2-7	TRBD2	.	TRBV30	TGTGCCTGGAGTGAAGGACCGGGACGGATACTAGCGGGATCCATTGGGCAGTACTTC	CAWSEGPGRILAGSIGQYF
TRBJ1-5	.	.	TRBV2	TGTGCCAGCAGTACGGGGGACGGGCCCCAGCATTTT	CASSTGDGPQHF
TRBJ1-2	.	few	TRBV19	TGTGCCAGTACCCGAGGTGATGGCTACACCTTC	CASTRGDGYTF
TRBJ2-1	.	.	TRBV30	TGTGCCTGGGCCCGAGGAGAGCAGTTCTTC	CAWARGEQFF
TRBJ1-4	.	once	TRBV7-2	TGTGCCAGCAGCTTCCTCCTTGCAACTAATGAAAAACTGTTTTTT	CASSFLLATNEKLFF
TRBJ2-2	.	.	TRBV24-1	TGTGCCACCAGTGACCCCGCCCAGGCCGGTGGGGAGCTGTTTTTT	CATSDPAQAGGELFF
TRBJ2-1	TRBD2	.	TRBV5-4	TGTGCCAGCAGCTTGGGCGGGGGGGCCGTAGGCAATGAGCAGTTCTTC	CASSLGGGAVGNEQFF
TRBJ1-2	TRBD1	.	TRBV6-2/TRBV6-3	TGTGCCAGCAGTCACAGGGGAGGCCAGGGGGGCTACACCTTC	CASSHRGGQGGYTF
TRBJ2-1	TRBD2	once	TRBV30	TGTGCCTGGAGTGTAGGGGAGGGCGAGCAGTTCTTC	CAWSVGEGEQFF
TRBJ2-5	TRBD2	.	TRBV5-1	TGCGCCAGCAGCGGGCTAGCGGGGGGGCCAAATTATATGGAGACCCAGTACTTC	CASSGLAGGPNYMETQYF
TRBJ1-2	.	.	TRBV6-5	TGTGCCACCTACAGAGATGGCTACACCTTC	CATYRDGYTF
TRBJ2-7	.	.	TRBV13	TGTGCCAGCAGCTTACTGACAGGGAGGTACGAGCAGTACTTC	CASSLLTGRYEQYF
TRBJ1-1	.	.	TRBV29-1	TGCAGCGTTGAACCTTCTTGGAACACTGAAGCTTTCTTT	CSVEPSWNTEAFF
TRBJ2-1	TRBD2	once	TRBV30	TGTGCCTGGGAATCGGGGACTAGCGGTGGGGGTGAGCAGTTCTTC	CAWESGTSGGGEQFF
TRBJ2-3	.	.	TRBV29-1	TGCAGCGTGCTACTAGCAGATACGCAGTATTTT	CSVLLADTQYF
TRBJ2-7	.	.	TRBV11-3	TGTGCCAGCAGCCAGACTAGTAACTCCTACGAGCAGTACTTC	CASSQTSNSYEQYF
TRBJ1-2	.	once	TRBV14	TGTGCCAGCAGCCAATCAGGGAACTATGGCTACACCTTC	CASSQSGNYGYTF
TRBJ2-1	TRBD1	.	TRBV6-5	TGTGCCAGCAGTTACTCGAGCCAGGGGGCAGCATATGAGCAGTTCTTC	CASSYSSQGAAYEQFF
TRBJ2-3	.	.	TRBV9	TGTGCCAGCAGCGTAGCCCCGGGGGGCGAGGGCACAGATACGCAGTATTTT	CASSVAPGGEGTDTQYF
TRBJ2-1	TRBD2	.	TRBV5-1	TGCGCCAGCAGGACCGGGACTAGCAGCAACAATGAGCAGTTCTTC	CASRTGTSSNNEQFF
TRBJ1-4	.	.	TRBV5-4	TGTGCCAGCAGGACTTCACTGGTATCTAATGAAAAACTGTTTTTT	CASRTSLVSNEKLFF
TRBJ1-3	TRBD1	.	TRBV6-6	TGTGCCAGCAGTTATTCACCGGACAGGGCGGACACCATATATTTT	CASSYSPDRADTIYF
TRBJ1-6	TRBD1	.	TRBV7-3	TGTGCCAGCAGCTTAACTGGACAGGGATATTCACCCCTCCACTTT	CASSLTGQGYSPLHF
TRBJ2-2	TRBD2	.	TRBV6-4	TGTGCCAGCAAAGCCTTAGCGGGATATTCGAACACCGGGGAGCTGTTTTTT	CASKALAGYSNTGELFF
TRBJ2-7	TRBD2	.	TRBV5-4	TGTGCCAGCGGCAAATTATCTAGCGGAAGTAGCTCCTACGAGCAGTACTTC	CASGKLSSGSSSYEQYF
TRBJ2-7	.	.	TRBV28	TGTGCCAGCCGGTTCGGGGACACCACCTACGAGCAGTACTTC	CASRFGDTTYEQYF
TRBJ2-1	TRBD1	.	TRBV5-1	TGCGCCAGCAGCCGCACAGGGGCCAATGAGCAGTTCTTC	CASSRTGANEQFF
TRBJ2-3	TRBD2	.	TRBV5-1	TGCGCCAGCAGCCCTAACGGACTAGCGCAAACAGATACGCAGTATTTT	CASSPNGLAQTDTQYF
TRBJ2-1	TRBD2	once	TRBV3-1/TRBV3-2	TGTGCCAGCAGCGCTGTGGGTCTAGCGGGAGGTGAGCAGTTCTTC	CASSAVGLAGGEQFF
TRBJ1-1	TRBD1	.	TRBV14	TGTGCCAGCAGCCAAGAGTTGACAGGGCAAGCTTTCTTT	CASSQELTGQAFF
TRBJ2-2	.	.	TRBV5-1	TGCGCCAGCAGTGTGGAGGGACGGAACACCGGGGAGCTGTTTTTT	CASSVEGRNTGELFF
TRBJ2-1	TRBD2	.	TRBV5-4	TGTGCCAGCAGCATTCGGGGGGGTGAGCAGTTCTTC	CASSIRGGEQFF
TRBJ1-5	TRBD1	.	TRBV30	TGTGCCTGGAGTGTACAGGGGGGGGTAAATCAGCCCCAGCATTTT	CAWSVQGGVNQPQHF